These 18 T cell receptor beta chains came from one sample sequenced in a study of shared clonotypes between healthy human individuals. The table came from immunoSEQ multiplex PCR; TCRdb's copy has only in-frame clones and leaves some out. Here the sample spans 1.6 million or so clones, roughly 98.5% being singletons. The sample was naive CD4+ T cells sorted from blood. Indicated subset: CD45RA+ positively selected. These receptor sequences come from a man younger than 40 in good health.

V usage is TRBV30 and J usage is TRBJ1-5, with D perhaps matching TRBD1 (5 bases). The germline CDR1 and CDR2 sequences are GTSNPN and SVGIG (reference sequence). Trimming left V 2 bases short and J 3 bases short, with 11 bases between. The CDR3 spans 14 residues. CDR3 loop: CAWSPGTPNQPQHF. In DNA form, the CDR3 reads TGTGCCTGGAGTCCAGGGACCCCCAATCAGCCCCAGCATTTT.

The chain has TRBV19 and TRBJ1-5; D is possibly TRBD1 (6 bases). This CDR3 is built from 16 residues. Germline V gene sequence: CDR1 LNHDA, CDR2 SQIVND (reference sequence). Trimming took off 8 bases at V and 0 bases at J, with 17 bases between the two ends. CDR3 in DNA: TGTGCCAGTCAAGATACACAGGGATATAGCAATCAGCCCCAGCATTTT. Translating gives CASQDTQGYSNQPQHF.

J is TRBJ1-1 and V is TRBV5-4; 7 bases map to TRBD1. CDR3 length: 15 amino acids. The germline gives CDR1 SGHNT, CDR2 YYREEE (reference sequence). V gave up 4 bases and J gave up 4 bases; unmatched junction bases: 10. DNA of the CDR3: TGTGCCAGCAGCCCAGAGACAGGGAGGGGCACTGAAGCTTTCTTT. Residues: CASSPETGRGTEAFF. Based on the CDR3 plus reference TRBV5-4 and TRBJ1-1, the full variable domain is ETGVTQSPTHLIKTRGQQVTLRCSSQSGHNTVSWYQQALGQGPQFIFQYYREEENGRGNFPPRFSGLQFPNYSSELNVNALELDDSALYLCASSPETGRGTEAFFGQGTRLTVV.

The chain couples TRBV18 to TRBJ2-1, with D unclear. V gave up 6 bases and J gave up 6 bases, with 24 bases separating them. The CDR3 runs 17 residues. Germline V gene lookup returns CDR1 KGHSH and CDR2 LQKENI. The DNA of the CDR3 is TGTGCCAGCTCGAATTTTTTAATGGGCGCGCTGGCCAATGAGCAGTTCTTC. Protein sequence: CASSNFLMGALANEQFF.

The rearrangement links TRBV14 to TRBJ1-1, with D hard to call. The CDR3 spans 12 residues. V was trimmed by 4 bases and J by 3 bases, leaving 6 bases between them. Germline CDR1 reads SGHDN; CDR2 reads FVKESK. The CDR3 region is CASSPQYTEAFF. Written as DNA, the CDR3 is TGTGCCAGCAGCCCCCAGTACACTGAAGCTTTCTTT.

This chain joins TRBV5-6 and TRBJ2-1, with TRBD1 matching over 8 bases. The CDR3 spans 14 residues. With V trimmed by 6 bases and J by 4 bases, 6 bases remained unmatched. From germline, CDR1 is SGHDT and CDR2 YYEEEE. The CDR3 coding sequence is TGTGCCAGCACCCGGGACAGGTTATACAATGAGCAGTTCTTC. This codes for CASTRDRLYNEQFF.

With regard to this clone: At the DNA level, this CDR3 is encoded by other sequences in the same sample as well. The CDR3: CASSLGQMNTEAFF. The CDR3 DNA sequence: TGTGCCAGCAGCTTAGGTCAGATGAACACTGAAGCTTTCTTT. V usage is TRBV7-8 and J usage is TRBJ1-1; no reliable D call. CDR1 is SGHVS, CDR2 FQNEAQ, per germline. The CDR3 runs 14 residues. Between the trimmed V and J ends, which lost 1 base and 0 bases, there was a span of 6 bases. Full variable domain (rest looked up from reference TRBV7-8 and TRBJ1-1): GAGVSQSPRYKVAKRGQDVALRCDPISGHVSLFWYQQALGQGPEFLTYFQNEAQLDKSGLPSDRFFAERPEGSVSTLKIQRTQQEDSAVYLCASSLGQMNTEAFFGQGTRLTVV.

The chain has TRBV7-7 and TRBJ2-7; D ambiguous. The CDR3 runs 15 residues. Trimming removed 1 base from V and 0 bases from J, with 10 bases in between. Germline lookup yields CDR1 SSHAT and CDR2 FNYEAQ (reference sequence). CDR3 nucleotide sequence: TGTGCCAGCAGCTTAGATATGCTTCACTCCTACGAGCAGTACTTC. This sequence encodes CASSLDMLHSYEQYF.

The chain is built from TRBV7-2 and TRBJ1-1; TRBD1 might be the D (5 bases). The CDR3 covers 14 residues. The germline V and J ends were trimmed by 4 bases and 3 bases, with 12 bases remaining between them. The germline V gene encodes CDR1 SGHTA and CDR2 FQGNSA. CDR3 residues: CASSWTGGDTEAFF. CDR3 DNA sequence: TGTGCCAGCAGCTGGACCGGAGGGGACACTGAAGCTTTCTTT.

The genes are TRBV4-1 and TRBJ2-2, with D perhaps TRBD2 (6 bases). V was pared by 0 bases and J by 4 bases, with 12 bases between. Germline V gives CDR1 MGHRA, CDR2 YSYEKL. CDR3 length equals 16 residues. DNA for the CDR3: TGCGCCAGCAGCCAAGAGGGACTTAAAAGCACCGGGGAGCTGTTTTTT. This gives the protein CASSQEGLKSTGELFF.

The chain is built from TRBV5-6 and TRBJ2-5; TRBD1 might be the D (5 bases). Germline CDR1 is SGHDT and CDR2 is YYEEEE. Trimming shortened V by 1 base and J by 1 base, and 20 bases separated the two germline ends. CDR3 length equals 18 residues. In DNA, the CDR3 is TGTGCCAGCAGCTTGCATCGTTTAGGGGTTCAGGGCCAAGAGACCCAGTACTTC. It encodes CASSLHRLGVQGQETQYF.

The CDR3 sequence is CASSWGQGIGEQFF. CDR3 DNA: TGCGCCAGCAGCTGGGGGCAGGGGATAGGCGAGCAGTTCTTC. V and J are TRBV5-1 and TRBJ2-1; TRBD1 is a possible D gene (6 bases). Trimming stripped 3 bases from V and 10 bases from J, with 17 bases between. This CDR3 has 14 residues. Germline lookup yields CDR1 SGHRS and CDR2 YFSETQ.

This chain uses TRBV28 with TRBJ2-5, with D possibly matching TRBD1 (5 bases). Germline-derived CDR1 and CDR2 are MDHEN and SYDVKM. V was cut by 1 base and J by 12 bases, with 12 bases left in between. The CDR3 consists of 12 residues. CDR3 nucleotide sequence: TGTGCCAGCAGTTTATTCGCAGGGCTGAAGTACTTC. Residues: CASSLFAGLKYF.

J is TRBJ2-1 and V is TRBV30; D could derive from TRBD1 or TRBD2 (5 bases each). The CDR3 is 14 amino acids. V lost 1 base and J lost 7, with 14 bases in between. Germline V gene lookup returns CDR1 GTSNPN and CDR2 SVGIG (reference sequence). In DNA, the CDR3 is TGTGCCTGGAGTGCGGGGACCGGTTATAATGAGCAGTTCTTC. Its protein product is CAWSAGTGYNEQFF.

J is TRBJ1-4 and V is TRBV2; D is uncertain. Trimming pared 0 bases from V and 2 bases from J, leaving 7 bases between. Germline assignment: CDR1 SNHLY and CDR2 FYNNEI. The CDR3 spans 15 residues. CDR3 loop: CASSEAIGTNEKLFF. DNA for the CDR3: TGTGCCAGCAGTGAAGCGATCGGGACTAATGAAAAACTGTTTTTT.

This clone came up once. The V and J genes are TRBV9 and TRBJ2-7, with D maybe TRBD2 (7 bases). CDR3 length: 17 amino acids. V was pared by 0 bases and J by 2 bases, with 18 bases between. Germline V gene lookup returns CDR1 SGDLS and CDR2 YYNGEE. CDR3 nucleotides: TGTGCCAGCAGCGTAGCCGGGGGGCCATATGATGCCTACGAGCAGTACTTC. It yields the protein CASSVAGGPYDAYEQYF.

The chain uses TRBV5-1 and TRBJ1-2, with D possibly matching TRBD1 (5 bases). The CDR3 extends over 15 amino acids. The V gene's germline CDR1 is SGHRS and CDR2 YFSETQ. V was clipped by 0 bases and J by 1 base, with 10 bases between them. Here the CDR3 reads CASSLEQEGNYGYTF. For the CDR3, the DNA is TGCGCCAGCAGCTTGGAACAGGAAGGTAACTATGGCTACACCTTC.

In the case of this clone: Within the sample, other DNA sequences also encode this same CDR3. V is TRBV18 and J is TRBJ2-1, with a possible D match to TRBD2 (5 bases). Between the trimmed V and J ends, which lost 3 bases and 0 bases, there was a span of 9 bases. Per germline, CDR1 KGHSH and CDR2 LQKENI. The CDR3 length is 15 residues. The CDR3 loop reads CASSPQGSSYNEQFF. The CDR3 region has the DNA TGTGCCAGCTCACCCCAAGGGAGCTCCTACAATGAGCAGTTCTTC.